This T cell receptor beta chain is drawn from a study of identical twins. CDR3 size: 13 residues. V lost 6 bases and J lost 7; bases outside the gene matches: 5. CDR1 is MNHNS and CDR2 is SASEGT in the germline V gene. Via MiXCR, TCRdb re-called the 5' RACE reads, giving one row per CDR3 protein. Of more than 400,000 distinct CDR3 sequences in the sample, nearly 15% were seen once. Study findings and constraints: The presence of invariant MAIT and iNKT cells could partly confound analyses of zero-insertion sequences. Interpretation of the results relied on cross-sectional statistical analysis and not on following the same donors. Twin pairs had excess sharing that was weaker in beta out-of-frame sequences.

A remark on this clonotype: What it binds is unknown.

In addition, the sample was reused for a study of yellow fever vaccine responses in identical twins. That source reports: Among the twins, the vaccine T cell response reportedly seemed partly convergent and partly personalized.

What was sequenced was CD4+ T cells sorted from blood. The J gene is TRBJ1-5, the V gene TRBV6-1, with TRBD1 matching 8 bases. This TCR was sampled from a woman younger than 30 in good health. CDR3 protein: CASRETGEQPQHF. The CDR3 DNA is TGTGCCAGCAGGGAGACAGGGGAACAGCCCCAGCATTTT.